This record concerns one T cell receptor (beta chain) sequence. What this receptor recognizes is not known. One base away there is no much larger clone; base qualities are not given. The immunoSEQ Assay, a bias-controlled multiplex PCR, was used to amplify TCRbeta CDR3 regions from genomic DNA. Per the authors' processing: Nucleated cell counts per sample were estimated from amplification of reference gene primers within the assay. To quantify the absolute abundance of each unique TCRbeta CDR3 rearrangement, sequence reads were collapsed and filtered. Productive Simpson clonality was computed per sample as the square root of Simpson's diversity index over productive rearrangements. The immuneACCESS repertoire file appears here via TCRdb, limited to in-frame rearrangements. These files lack a portion of the clones; in checked studies, under half of the deficit traces to unresolved V genes, and the cause of the others is not known. V and J calls and clone size are copied from that table; D and trimming were computed from the DNA. This sample lists more than 200,000 clones; approximately 90% were detected once. The leading ten clones occupy roughly 4.2% of the sample.

The collaborating institutions used their own protocols to collect whole blood in K2EDTA tubes. For TCRbeta analysis, collaborators shipped samples as frozen whole blood, isolated PBMCs, or DNA extracted from either of those sample types. The data stem from a study of blood T cell repertoires in COVID-19 (dated by TCRdb to 2020 to 2021). Study-wide context: Samples from collaborators originated in the United States, Italy and Spain and spanned both the acute and convalescent phases of COVID-19. The prospective study material was composed of cDNA or gDNA derived from T cells, B-cell-depleted T cells, or PBMCs. Subjects who had been exposed to COVID-19, were actively infected with it, or had recovered from it provided the deeply sampled blood TCRbeta repertoires that made up the dataset. The repertoires were made available in a free public database intended to serve as a resource for research on the immune response to SARS-CoV-2. The samples were drawn from two sources: the first 160 participants of the ongoing ImmuneRACE study, and fewer than 1,500 subjects contributed by 6 global collaborators. Nearly every sample came with metadata listing a de-identified subject ID, COVID-19 status, age in years and sex. HLA class I and class II types, where available, came from metadata supplied by the sample provider rather than from assay-based typing. Points the paper makes about the study in general: Clinical and demographic metadata were provided uncurated, with the amount varying by source and participant.

Trimming costs V 4 bases and J 3 bases, and their ends lie 9 bases apart. The germline V gene (reference sequence) sets CDR1 to GTSNPN and CDR2 to SVGIG. The CDR3 spans 12 residues, from the cysteine through the phenylalanine. Here the CDR3 DNA is all that survives: 36 bases in frame from base 1. Recombination joined TRBV30 with TRBJ1-1, with no confident D gene call. The sequenced sample was peripheral blood. The TCR originated in a man over 45 with acute or convalescent COVID-19. The CDR3 amino acid sequence is: CAWKRADTEAFF. The DNA sequence follows: TGTGCCTGGAAACGCGCGGACACTGAAGCTTTCTTT. The CDR3, completed at both ends by the reference TRBV30 and TRBJ1-1 genes, gives the full variable domain SQTIHQWPATLVQPVGSPLSLECTVEGTSNPNLYWYRQAAGRGLQLLFYSVGIGQISSEVPQNLSASRPQDRQFILSSKKLLLSDSGFYLCAWKRADTEAFFGQGTRLTVV.